This T cell receptor beta chain was recorded in a study of CD8+CD57+ T cells in acquired aplastic anemia. Study-level findings and limits: Between patients and controls, around 31 CD8+ CDR3 sequences were found in common.

About this clonotype itself: Its antigen is unidentified.

Patients chosen for sequencing had CD8+CD57+ cells that had expanded, as shown by flow cytometry. The study sampled blood from patients who had received no therapy. Genomic DNA provided the template from which TCR beta VDJ and CDR3 profiles were obtained. Each CDR3 protein gets one entry after TCRdb re-called the reads with MiXCR. The data hold some 160,000 distinct CDR3 sequences, with roughly 48% observed a single time. CDR1 and CDR2 (germline): SGHAT, FQNNGV. Trimming took 5 bases from V and 5 from J; bases not matched to a gene: 5. This CDR3 spans 14 amino acids. This chain joins TRBV11-2 and TRBJ2-1; 8 nucleotides agree with TRBD2. The sequence derives from a human donor with aplastic anemia. Sequencing was done on a sample of sorted CD4+, CD8+, or CD8+CD57+ T cells (not recorded which) from PBMCs. The CDR3 coding sequence is TGTGCCAGCAGCCCGGGAGGGTGGGACAATGAGCAGTTCTTC. Translated: CASSPGGWDNEQFF. The full variable domain, its missing parts supplied by reference TRBV11-2 and TRBJ2-1, is EAGVAQSPRYKIIEKRQSVAFWCNPISGHATLYWYQQILGQGPKLLIQFQNNGVVDDSQLPKDRFSAERLKGVDSTLKIQPAKLEDSAVYLCASSPGGWDNEQFFGPGTRLTVL.